This TCR beta chain was identified during a study of post-analysis software for immune sequencing data. A word on this clonotype: Its antigen is currently unknown.

Incorporated into the TCR beta cDNA libraries were unique molecular identifiers, which served to reduce PCR and sequencing biases. Input populations of about 0.95 to 11 million T cells gave rise to some 500,000 cDNA molecules. TCRdb re-analysed the PCR reads in MiXCR, keeping a single row per CDR3 protein. The sample contains 820,000 or so distinct CDR3 sequences, roughly half of which appear only once. The CDR3 is 19 residues long. V was pared by 4 bases and J by 0 bases, with 15 bases of the junction left unmatched. Germline values: CDR1 MGHRA, CDR2 YSYEKL. Regarding the study as a whole: Strong co-clustering by F measure linked samples that shared a preparation batch. A handful of TRBV segments were more frequent in patients than controls; TRBV5-6, TRBV5-1 and TRBV20-1 belonged to this group. Controls had significantly higher normalized Chao1 diversity than multiple sclerosis patients.

The chain links TRBV4-1 to TRBJ2-4; 7 bases are shared with TRBD2. The sample consisted of blood. The TCR comes from a girl between 10 and 17 years old with multiple sclerosis. CDR3 protein: CASSPGDILSGKAKNIQYF. The CDR3 DNA reads TGCGCCAGCAGCCCCGGAGACATTTTGAGCGGGAAAGCCAAAAACATTCAGTACTTC.